This T cell receptor beta chain was identified during a study of cytomegalovirus exposure and HLA in healthy donors. Regarding the study as a whole: Cytomegalovirus-associated status was assigned to more than 150 TCR beta chains. There were some V segments, including TRBV6-2 and TRBV6-3, excluded as indistinguishable. In an earlier analysis, productive rearrangement rates for most beta V segments clustered near 87% or 30%.

V trimming: 0 bases; J trimming: 6 bases; junction bases outside the gene matches: 6. CDR1 and CDR2 (germline): MRHNA, SNTAGT. The CDR3 sequence is 16 residues long. Unrecorded immune exposures were likely, despite nominal health at sampling. With respect to this clone: Its specificity is not known.

Primers: 60 Vbeta forward and 13 Jbeta reverse. TCRdb's table, derived via immunoSEQ multiplex PCR, lists solely in-frame clones and lacks some. The sample includes 200,000 to 250,000 clones, roughly 87% of them seen just once. The TCR comes from a woman aged 40-49 years in good health and CMV-seropositive. Sequences were obtained from PBMCs. The chain couples TRBV6-4 to TRBJ2-1; TRBD2 aligns across 9 bases. DNA of the CDR3: TGTGCCAGCAGTGACTCTGGTAGCGGGGGATTCAATGAGCAGTTCTTC. This encodes CASSDSGSGGFNEQFF.